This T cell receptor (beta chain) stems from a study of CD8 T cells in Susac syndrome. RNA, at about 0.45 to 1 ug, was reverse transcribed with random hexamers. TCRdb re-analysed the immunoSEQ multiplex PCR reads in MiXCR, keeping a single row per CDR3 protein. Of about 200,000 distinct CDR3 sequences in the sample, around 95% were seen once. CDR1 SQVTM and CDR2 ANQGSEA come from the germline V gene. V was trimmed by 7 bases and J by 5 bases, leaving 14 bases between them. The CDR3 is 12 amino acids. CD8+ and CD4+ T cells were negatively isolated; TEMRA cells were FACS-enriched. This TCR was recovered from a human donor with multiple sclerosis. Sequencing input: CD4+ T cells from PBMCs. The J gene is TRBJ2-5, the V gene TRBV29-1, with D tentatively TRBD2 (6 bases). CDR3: CSARGASETQYF. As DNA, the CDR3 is TGCAGCGCCCGCGGGGCTAGCGAGACCCAGTACTTC. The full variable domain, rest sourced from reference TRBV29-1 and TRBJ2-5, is SAVISQKPSRDICQRGTSLTIQCQVDSQVTMMFWYRQQPGQSLTLIATANQGSEATYESGFVIDKFPISRPNLTFSTLTVSNMSPEDSSIYLCSARGASETQYFGPGTRLLVL.